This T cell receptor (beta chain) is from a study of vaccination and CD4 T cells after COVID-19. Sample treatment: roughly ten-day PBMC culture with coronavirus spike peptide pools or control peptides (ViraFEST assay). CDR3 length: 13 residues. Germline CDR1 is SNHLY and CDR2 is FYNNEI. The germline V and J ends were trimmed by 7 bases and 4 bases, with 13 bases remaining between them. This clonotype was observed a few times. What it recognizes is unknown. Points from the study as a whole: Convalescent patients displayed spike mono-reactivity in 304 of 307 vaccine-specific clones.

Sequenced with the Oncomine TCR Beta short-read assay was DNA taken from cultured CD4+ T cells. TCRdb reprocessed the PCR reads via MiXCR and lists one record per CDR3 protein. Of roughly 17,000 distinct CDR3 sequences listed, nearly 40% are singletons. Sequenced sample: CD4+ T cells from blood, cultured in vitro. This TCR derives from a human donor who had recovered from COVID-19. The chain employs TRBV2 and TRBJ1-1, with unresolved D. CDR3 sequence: CASIGVIGTEAFF. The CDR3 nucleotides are TGTGCCAGCATTGGGGTTATTGGCACTGAAGCTTTCTTT.